The rows below give T cell receptor beta chains drawn from one sample of a study of blood T cell repertoires in COVID-19. Libraries were prepared by immunoSEQ multiplex PCR; TCRdb keeps only in-frame clonotypes and omits some of them. Of 160,000 or so clones detected, around 90% appear once; the ten largest clones hold about 2.8%. What was sequenced was peripheral blood. These receptors were collected from a man in his sixties with acute or convalescent COVID-19. CDR3s include the opening cysteine and the closing phenylalanine or tryptophan. Fields, in order: V gene, D gene, CDR3 length, J gene, clone size, CDR3 DNA, CDR3 protein. D genes are given only for firm matches. Size values are once, few and many counts, or a class for expanded clones, and some rows have none.

V: TRBV6-1; D: -; length: 13; J: TRBJ1-1; size: -; DNA: TGTGCCAGCAGTGAATGGGGACAAACTGAAGCTTTCTTT; CDR3: CASSEWGQTEAFF
V: TRBV6-6; D: -; length: 13; J: TRBJ1-1; size: -; DNA: TGTGCCAGCAGTTACTCTAATCGCGCTGAAGCTTTCTTT; CDR3: CASSYSNRAEAFF
V: TRBV10-3; D: TRBD1; length: 14; J: TRBJ1-1; size: -; DNA: TGTGCCATCAGTGGGACAGGGTCTGACACTGAAGCTTTCTTT; CDR3: CAISGTGSDTEAFF
V: TRBV7-9; D: -; length: 12; J: TRBJ1-4; size: once; DNA: TGTGCCAGCAGCTTAACACAGGGAGCCCTGTTTTTT; CDR3: CASSLTQGALFF
V: TRBV3-1/TRBV3-2; D: -; length: 14; J: TRBJ1-2; size: -; DNA: TGTGCCAGCAGCCAAGTCGAACAGATCTATGGCTACACCTTC; CDR3: CASSQVEQIYGYTF
V: TRBV7-2; D: TRBD2; length: 17; J: TRBJ2-2; size: -; DNA: TGTGCCAGCAGCCCGTCCCCAGTGGCGGGGGAGGTCGGGGAGCTGTTTTTT; CDR3: CASSPSPVAGEVGELFF
V: TRBV7-8; D: -; length: 20; J: TRBJ1-5; size: -; DNA: TGTGCCAGCAGCTTAGCTACCGGGACAAGGGCCATATATAGCAATCAGCCCCAGCATTTT; CDR3: CASSLATGTRAIYSNQPQHF
V: TRBV5-1; D: TRBD1; length: 14; J: TRBJ2-2; size: -; DNA: TGCGCCAGCAGCTGGGCAGGGGGAACCGGGGAGCTGTTTTTT; CDR3: CASSWAGGTGELFF
V: TRBV11-1; D: -; length: 14; J: TRBJ2-7; size: -; DNA: TGTGCCAGCAGCTTAGCAGTTAGCTCCTACGAGCAGTACTTC; CDR3: CASSLAVSSYEQYF
V: TRBV12-3/TRBV12-4; D: -; length: 13; J: TRBJ1-2; size: -; DNA: TGTGCCAGCAGTCTTCGACTCGGCTATGGCTACACCTTC; CDR3: CASSLRLGYGYTF
V: TRBV7-6; D: TRBD2; length: 18; J: TRBJ2-3; size: once; DNA: TGTGCCAGCAGCACCCGGGCTAGCGGGGGGATGGGTACAGATACGCAGTATTTT; CDR3: CASSTRASGGMGTDTQYF
V: TRBV4-3; D: -; length: 12; J: TRBJ2-1; size: -; DNA: TGCGCCAGCAGCCAAGATCGAGGGGAGCAGTTCTTC; CDR3: CASSQDRGEQFF
V: TRBV24-1; D: TRBD1; length: 14; J: TRBJ1-4; size: -; DNA: TGTGCCACCAGTGGGGACAGGGATGGTGAAAAACTGTTTTTT; CDR3: CATSGDRDGEKLFF
V: TRBV7-9; D: -; length: 15; J: TRBJ1-1; size: few; DNA: TGTGCCAGCAGCTTAGTGCTCTATCTCGACACTGAAGCTTTCTTT; CDR3: CASSLVLYLDTEAFF
V: TRBV10-3; D: TRBD1; length: 13; J: TRBJ1-5; size: -; DNA: TGTGCCACCACGGGACAGGAGGGTCAGCCCCAGCATTTT; CDR3: CATTGQEGQPQHF
V: TRBV3-1/TRBV3-2; D: TRBD2; length: 15; J: TRBJ2-7; size: -; DNA: TGTGCCAGCAGCCAAGATCGACTAGCGGGCTACGAGCAGTACTTC; CDR3: CASSQDRLAGYEQYF
V: TRBV19; D: TRBD1; length: 13; J: TRBJ1-1; size: -; DNA: TGTGCCAGTAGTATGGGACAGGGCACTGAAGCTTTCTTT; CDR3: CASSMGQGTEAFF
V: TRBV7-2; D: -; length: 15; J: TRBJ2-5; size: -; DNA: TGTGCCAGCAGCTCCAGGGGCCCGGGCGACGGGACCCAGTACTTC; CDR3: CASSSRGPGDGTQYF
V: TRBV6-6; D: TRBD1; length: 16; J: TRBJ1-6; size: -; DNA: TGTGCCAGCAGGGCACAGGGGGCGACCTATAATTCACCCCTCCACTTT; CDR3: CASRAQGATYNSPLHF
V: TRBV5-1; D: TRBD1; length: 14; J: TRBJ1-4; size: -; DNA: TGCGCCAGCAGCACAGGGGTTCAAAGGGAAAAACTGTTTTTT; CDR3: CASSTGVQREKLFF
V: TRBV7-2; D: TRBD2; length: 15; J: TRBJ2-7; size: -; DNA: TGTGCCAGCAGCCCCCTAGCGGGGGGGAACTACGAGCAGTACTTC; CDR3: CASSPLAGGNYEQYF
V: TRBV5-1; D: -; length: 15; J: TRBJ2-7; size: -; DNA: TGCGCCAGCAGACCGACAGGGAGGAAATCCTACGAGCAGTACTTC; CDR3: CASRPTGRKSYEQYF
V: TRBV7-2; D: TRBD2; length: 16; J: TRBJ2-3; size: once; DNA: TGTGCCAGCAGCTCCGCATCTAGCGGGGCCAGGGATACGCAGTATTTT; CDR3: CASSSASSGARDTQYF
V: TRBV7-9; D: -; length: 15; J: TRBJ1-4; size: -; DNA: TGTGCCAGCACCTCCCGGGGGGGCGAAGTTGAAAAACTGTTTTTT; CDR3: CASTSRGGEVEKLFF
V: TRBV2; D: TRBD1; length: 15; J: TRBJ1-5; size: once; DNA: TGTGCCAGCAGGGAGAGGGGACAGCTAAATCAGCCCCAGCATTTT; CDR3: CASRERGQLNQPQHF
V: TRBV10-2; D: -; length: 15; J: TRBJ1-4; size: -; DNA: TGCGCCAGCAGACTGACGGCGGGGGGTGGTGAAAAACTGTTTTTT; CDR3: CASRLTAGGGEKLFF
V: TRBV18; D: -; length: 13; J: TRBJ1-1; size: -; DNA: TGTGCCAGCTCATTCAGTCAGAACACTGAAGCTTTCTTT; CDR3: CASSFSQNTEAFF
V: TRBV12-3/TRBV12-4; D: TRBD1; length: 13; J: TRBJ1-2; size: -; DNA: TGTGCCAGCAGTTTCCGGGACAGACCAGTCTACACCTTC; CDR3: CASSFRDRPVYTF
V: TRBV15; D: -; length: 14; J: TRBJ1-2; size: -; DNA: TGTGCCACCAGCAGACCTTCACAGGGCTATGGCTACACCTTC; CDR3: CATSRPSQGYGYTF
V: TRBV5-1; D: TRBD1; length: 15; J: TRBJ1-4; size: -; DNA: TGCGCCAGCAGCACCGGGACAGGGTTAGGAGAAAAACTGTTTTTT; CDR3: CASSTGTGLGEKLFF
V: TRBV19; D: TRBD1; length: 13; J: TRBJ1-5; size: -; DNA: TGTGCCAGTGGGACAGGGTATGGTCAGCCCCAGCATTTT; CDR3: CASGTGYGQPQHF
V: TRBV5-1; D: -; length: 15; J: TRBJ2-1; size: -; DNA: TGCGCCAGCAGCTTGGGGCAAAGCTCCTACAATGAGCAGTTCTTC; CDR3: CASSLGQSSYNEQFF
V: TRBV4-2; D: TRBD1; length: 15; J: TRBJ2-2; size: -; DNA: TGTGCCAGCAGCCAGGACAGGGATAATATCGGGGAGCTGTTTTTT; CDR3: CASSQDRDNIGELFF
V: TRBV27; D: TRBD1; length: 14; J: TRBJ1-2; size: -; DNA: TGTGCCAGCAGTTTCGAGGGGGCGTTGGGGGGCTACACCTTC; CDR3: CASSFEGALGGYTF
V: TRBV27; D: -; length: 13; J: TRBJ2-7; size: -; DNA: TGTGCCAGCAGTTTGAGACAGGCCTACGAGCAGTACTTC; CDR3: CASSLRQAYEQYF
V: TRBV18; D: -; length: 20; J: TRBJ2-7; size: once; DNA: TGTGCCAGCTCACGCCCCGGGGAATCCACGACAGGGAGGAGCTCCTACGAGCAGTACTTC; CDR3: CASSRPGESTTGRSSYEQYF
V: TRBV15; D: -; length: 14; J: TRBJ1-5; size: once; DNA: TGTGCCACCAGCAGTTGGCAGGGGAATCAGCCCCAGCATTTT; CDR3: CATSSWQGNQPQHF
V: TRBV11-2; D: -; length: 16; J: TRBJ1-6; size: -; DNA: TGTGCCAGCAGCACCAGAGGGAGCTCCTATAATTCACCCCTCCACTTT; CDR3: CASSTRGSSYNSPLHF
V: TRBV25-1; D: TRBD1; length: 15; J: TRBJ1-2; size: -; DNA: TGTGCCAGCAGTGGACTAATGACAGGGACGGGTGGCTACACCTTC; CDR3: CASSGLMTGTGGYTF
V: TRBV27; D: TRBD1; length: 13; J: TRBJ1-1; size: few; DNA: TGTGCCAGCGGCCCGCATGGGACAGGGGAAGCTTTCTTT; CDR3: CASGPHGTGEAFF